This T cell receptor (beta chain) came from a study of shared clonotypes between healthy human individuals. Terminally differentiated effector memory CD45RA+ cells were excluded by CCR7 positive selection of CD45RO-negative cells. Repertoires were generated with immunoSEQ multiplex PCR, while TCRdb's copy carries only in-frame clones and drops some. The sample carries about 2.1 million clones, roughly 95% recorded once. Between the trimmed V and J ends, which lost 6 bases and 8 bases, there was a span of 24 bases. The CDR3 contains 16 residues. Germline CDR1 MNHEY, CDR2 SMNVEV (reference sequence). Input material: naive CD8+ T cells from PBMCs. This TCR was recovered from a young man in good health. Some clones in this sample may be carry-over from other donors' samples. The rearrangement uses TRBV27 and TRBJ2-3; D may be TRBD1 (6 bases). The CDR3 DNA is TGTGCCAGCAGCCTAAGTACAGGGCCGGGCGTTGGTACGCAGTATTTT. Amino acid sequence: CASSLSTGPGVGTQYF.